The rows below give T cell receptor beta chains drawn from one sample of a study of identifying expanded T cells in peripheral blood. The method was immunoSEQ multiplex PCR; TCRdb's version includes in-frame clones alone and lacks a portion of them. The profile shows tens of thousands of clones, about 80% of them singletons. The material sequenced was blood. These receptors all stem from a person aged 18 to 75 in good health. CDR3s include the opening cysteine and the closing phenylalanine or tryptophan. The D gene is left open where the match is weak. Only part of the rows carry a size: once, few, many, or a class if the clone is expanded.

J gene,D gene,clone size,CDR3 length,V gene,CDR3 DNA,CDR3 protein
TRBJ1-6,TRBD1,few,15,TRBV4-1,TGCGCCAGCAGCCGCCCGGGACAGGGTAATTCACCCCTCCACTTT,CASSRPGQGNSPLHF
TRBJ2-3,-,-,14,TRBV7-6,TGTGCCAGCAGCCGGGACACAGACACAGATACGCAGTATTTT,CASSRDTDTDTQYF
TRBJ2-1,-,-,17,TRBV18,TGTGCCAGCTCACCAGGACCCCCGGTTAGCTCCTACAATGAGCAGTTCTTC,CASSPGPPVSSYNEQFF
TRBJ2-1,-,-,16,TRBV7-2,TGTGCCAGCAGCTTAGTAGGTGCAGGGGTGCACAATGAGCAGTTCTTC,CASSLVGAGVHNEQFF
TRBJ2-5,-,once,12,TRBV5-1,TGCGCCAGCAGCTTGGCAGGCGAGACCCAGTACTTC,CASSLAGETQYF
TRBJ2-5,TRBD2,-,14,TRBV2,TGTGCCAGCAGCCCGGGACTAGCAACGGAGACCCAGTACTTC,CASSPGLATETQYF
TRBJ2-2,-,-,12,TRBV30,TGTGCCTGGAGTGCACAGGCCGGGGAGCTGTTTTTT,CAWSAQAGELFF
TRBJ2-2,TRBD2,-,15,TRBV6-5,TGTGCCAGCCGACTAGCGGGGGCGGGGACCGGGGAGCTGTTTTTT,CASRLAGAGTGELFF
TRBJ1-2,-,-,14,TRBV7-8,TGTGCCAGCAGCTTTAAAACAGCTAACTATGGCTACACCTTC,CASSFKTANYGYTF
TRBJ2-3,-,-,15,TRBV27,TGTGCCAGCAGTTTATATCGGGCGGGGACAGATACGCAGTATTTT,CASSLYRAGTDTQYF